Described below is a single TCR beta chain sequence and its context. The sample originates from a study of control samples from healthy donors and cancer patients. The length of the CDR3 is 14 residues. Germline V lookup: CDR1 MNHEY, CDR2 SVGAGI. V was cut by 0 bases and J by 4 bases, with 9 bases left in between. Produced via immunoSEQ multiplex PCR; TCRdb's table is partial and in-frame only. This table holds around 110,000 clones, more than 85% found once. The clonotype originates from a man aged 30 to 39 in good health. The chain uses TRBV6-5 and TRBJ1-2; TRBD1 is a possible D gene (5 bases). Sequenced sample: blood. CDR3 amino acids: CASSYSTGLYGYTF. Here the CDR3 DNA reads TGTGCCAGCAGTTACTCTACGGGACTCTATGGCTACACCTTC.